These T cell receptor beta chains were read from a single sample in a study of T cell responses to AZD1222 COVID-19 vaccine. Using immunoSEQ multiplex PCR, the repertoire was profiled, and TCRdb retains in-frame clones only, with some absent. The repertoire holds about 150,000 clones, about 91% seen once, with about 4% in the top ten. The sequencing used peripheral blood, collected 28 days after the second AZD1222 dose. These receptors were collected from an adult who received the AZD1222 COVID-19 vaccine. CDR3s include the opening cysteine and the closing phenylalanine or tryptophan.

v_call,j_call,cdr3_aa
TRBV7-2,TRBJ1-6,CASSPTGSPLHF
TRBV5-3,TRBJ2-7,CARSLGGGLVDSYEQYF
TRBV11-2,TRBJ2-7,CASSYHIAGGPGLVYEQYF
TRBV9,TRBJ2-3,CASSPRVGVGPDTQYF
TRBV7-2,TRBJ2-5,CASSLEPVGTQYF
TRBV5-6,TRBJ1-4,CASSLSGYEKLFF
TRBV19,TRBJ2-7,CSSRANYEQYF
TRBV7-2,TRBJ1-2,CASSSTGGALVGYTF
TRBV27,TRBJ1-2,CASRIGGPNYGYTF
TRBV30,TRBJ2-2,CAWSRGVATGELFF
TRBV19,TRBJ1-1,CASSTSRDTEAFF
TRBV10-1,TRBJ1-2,CASVPGQGKTNYGYTF
TRBV15,TRBJ1-4,CATSAGGRDPLNEKLFF
TRBV6-5,TRBJ1-2,CASRNQQGRYTF
TRBV10-3,TRBJ2-1,CAISGTSGRRGNEQFF
TRBV30,TRBJ2-5,CAWSRTSGYQETQYF
TRBV2,TRBJ1-3,CASSGPKPGLNSGNTIYF
TRBV23-1,TRBJ2-7,CASSPPLRHHGQYF
TRBV18,TRBJ2-1,CASSTGQGEQFF
TRBV27,TRBJ1-6,CASSRDRGLGSPLHF
TRBV29-1,TRBJ1-1,CSLNQRGNTEAFF
TRBV6-2/TRBV6-3,TRBJ1-1,CASSYLGQGSGAFF
TRBV9,TRBJ1-1,CASSTHLNTEAFF
TRBV18,TRBJ2-3,CASSPGLQTDTQYF
TRBV6-1,TRBJ2-2,CASSVRGQSAIGELFF